Sequencing of this T cell receptor (beta chain) was carried out in a study of T cells of healthy individuals. This clonotype has ten or more counts. TCRdb independently ran MiXCR on the 5' RACE reads; one entry per CDR3 protein. Among 38,000 or so distinct CDR3 sequences listed, 4% to 5% were seen once. The sequence derives from a human donor in good health.

The CDR3 DNA sequence: TGTGCCAGCAGTTACGACCGGGGGGCTTTCTCCTACAATGAGCAGTTCTTC. This gives the protein CASSYDRGAFSYNEQFF. The J gene is TRBJ2-1, the V gene TRBV6-5; the D gene is possibly TRBD2 (7 bases). Trimming shortened V by 2 bases and J by 0 bases, and 14 bases separated the two germline ends. CDR3 length: 17 residues. Germline values: CDR1 MNHEY, CDR2 SVGAGI.